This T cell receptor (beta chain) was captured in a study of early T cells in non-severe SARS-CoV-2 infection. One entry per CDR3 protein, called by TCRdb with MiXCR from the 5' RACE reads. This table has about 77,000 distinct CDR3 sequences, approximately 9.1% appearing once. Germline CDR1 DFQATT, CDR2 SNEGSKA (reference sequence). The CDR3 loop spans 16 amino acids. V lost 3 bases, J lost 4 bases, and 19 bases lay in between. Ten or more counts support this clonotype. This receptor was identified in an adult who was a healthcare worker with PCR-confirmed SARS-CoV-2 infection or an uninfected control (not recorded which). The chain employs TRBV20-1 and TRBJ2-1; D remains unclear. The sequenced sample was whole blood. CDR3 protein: CSASDRAKSFYNEQFF. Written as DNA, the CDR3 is TGCAGTGCTAGTGATAGGGCGAAGTCTTTTTACAATGAGCAGTTCTTC.